This entry lists 22 T cell receptor beta chains sequenced from one sample in a study of Ad26.COV2.S vaccination and SARS-CoV-2 variants. As for treatment: around 19 received Ad26.COV2.S at low or high dose, single or two shots; about 5 received placebo; per-sample allocation not given. Sampling happened 63 days after the first vaccine or placebo injection. Assay used: immunoSEQ multiplex PCR; TCRdb lists only in-frame clones, some missing. Among about 470,000 clones listed, around 91% were seen once. The sequencing used peripheral blood, collected in a trial of Ad26.COV2.S vaccine versus placebo. Receptors were obtained from a person between 18 and 65 years old who received the Ad26.COV2.S COVID-19 vaccine or a placebo.

The genes are TRBV3-1 (or the pseudogene TRBV3-2) and TRBJ2-2; no clear D gene. V gave up 1 base and J gave up 4 bases, with 10 bases separating them. The CDR3 covers 15 residues. CDR1 is LGHDT and CDR2 is YNNKEL in the germline V gene (reference sequence). CDR3 bases: TGTGCCAGCAGCCAAGCTCTGGACGTCACCGGGGAGCTGTTTTTT. It codes for CASSQALDVTGELFF.

The chain employs TRBV28 and TRBJ1-5; TRBD1 matches at 7 bases. CDR3 length: 16 amino acids. Germline CDR1 reads MDHEN; CDR2 reads SYDVKM. J gave up 4 bases and V 5 bases, and 11 bases lay outside the gene matches. CDR3 nucleotide sequence: TGTGCCAGCAGTCCCGGGGGAAAGACAGGGAATCAGCCCCAGCATTTT. This translates into CASSPGGKTGNQPQHF.

The chain uses TRBV6-2 or TRBV6-3 and TRBJ1-5; the D gene is possibly TRBD1 (6 bases). V lost 0 bases, J lost 3 bases, and 15 bases lay in between. This CDR3 is built from 17 residues. Per the germline V gene, CDR1 is MNHEY and CDR2 is SVGEGT. The CDR3 nucleotides read TGTGCCAGCAGTTACTCGAAGGGGGGGGCCCACAATCAGCCCCAGCATTTT. Translated, it gives CASSYSKGGAHNQPQHF.

This chain links TRBV11-1 with TRBJ2-5; D unclear. The length of the CDR3 is 17 residues. V was cut by 0 bases and J by 5 bases, with 19 bases left in between. From germline, CDR1 is SGHAT and CDR2 FQDESV (reference sequence). CDR3 in DNA: TGTGCCAGCAGCTTAGCGAAGGCCCCTACAAAGAGGGAGACCCAGTACTTC. Translating it yields CASSLAKAPTKRETQYF.

This sequence joins TRBV7-9 and TRBJ2-3; D is unclear. V was cut by 3 bases and J by 0 bases, with 7 bases left in between. The CDR3 extends over 14 amino acids. Germline CDR1 is SEHNR and CDR2 is FQNEAQ (reference sequence). The CDR3 coding sequence is TGTGCCAGCAGCTTCGAAAAAAGCACAGATACGCAGTATTTT. Its translation: CASSFEKSTDTQYF.

The chain's CDR3 is CASSYKGGSEQYF. In DNA, the CDR3 is TGTGCCAGCAGTTACAAAGGGGGTAGCGAGCAGTACTTC. This chain joins TRBV6-5 and TRBJ2-7; D might be TRBD1 (6 bases). In germline, CDR1 is MNHEY, CDR2 SVGAGI. The ends were cut back, 2 bases at V and 6 bases at J, with 11 bases in the middle. The CDR3 extends over 13 amino acids.

The V call is TRBV28, the J call TRBJ2-1; 8 nucleotides agree with TRBD1. Germline CDR1 is MDHEN and CDR2 is SYDVKM. The CDR3 loop spans 16 amino acids. With 5 bases clipped from V and 5 bases from J, the junction kept 11 bases outside the gene matches. CDR3 sequence: CASSARGTGPHNEQFF. The CDR3 nucleotides read TGTGCCAGCAGTGCCCGAGGGACAGGCCCTCACAATGAGCAGTTCTTC.

The rearrangement links TRBV30 to TRBJ2-6, with D perhaps matching TRBD1 (6 bases). CDR1 and CDR2 (germline): GTSNPN, SVGIG (reference sequence). The V and J ends lost 6 bases and 2 bases respectively, with 11 bases between them. This CDR3 spans 14 amino acids. The CDR3 loop reads CACPKGAGANVLTF. For the CDR3, the DNA is TGTGCCTGCCCCAAGGGGGCTGGGGCCAACGTCCTGACTTTC.

This clone has just one count. The chain couples TRBV4-2 to TRBJ1-1; 7 nucleotides match TRBD1. Trimming removed 1 base from V and 5 bases from J; junction bases left unmatched: 16. Germline V CDR1 and CDR2: LGHNA, YNFKEQ. The CDR3 contains 18 residues. CDR3 region: CASSQATTRPGGETEAFF. The CDR3 region has the DNA TGTGCCAGCAGCCAAGCAACGACCCGGCCAGGGGGGGAAACTGAAGCTTTCTTT.

In regard to this clone: Other DNA sequences of this sample code for an identical CDR3. J is TRBJ2-7 and V is TRBV28, with TRBD1 matching 7 bases. V was clipped by 3 bases and J by 4 bases; unmatched bases: 6. The germline gives CDR1 MDHEN, CDR2 SYDVKM. This CDR3 has 14 residues. The CDR3, as DNA: TGTGCCAGCAGTTTTGGAGGACAGGTGTACGAGCAGTACTTC. Its translation is CASSFGGQVYEQYF.

The DNA of the CDR3 is TGTGCCAGCAGTTACTCCTCAGGACAGAGTAATTCACCCCTCCACTTT. Translated, it gives CASSYSSGQSNSPLHF. V gene TRBV6-6 combines with J gene TRBJ1-6; TRBD1 is a possible D gene (6 bases). Germline V gives CDR1 MNHNY, CDR2 SVGAGI (reference sequence). The V end was cut by 0 bases, the J end by 6 bases, with 12 bases between. The CDR3 length is 16 residues.

In DNA form, the CDR3 reads TGCACCAGCAGCCAATCCAGGGTGGGCACTGAAGCTTTCTTT. Protein sequence: CTSSQSRVGTEAFF. The gene calls are TRBV1 and TRBJ1-1; the DNA was not compared with TRBD1, the D call given in the table. TRBV1 is labeled a pseudogene. CDR3 size: 14 residues.

CDR3 protein: CARSFGVVTEAFF. CDR3 DNA sequence: TGTGCCAGAAGCTTTGGGGTGGTTACTGAAGCTTTCTTT. V and J are TRBV5-3 and TRBJ1-1; D gene ambiguous. TRBV5-3 is assigned to the ORF class and has an uncertain function. The V and J ends lost 2 bases and 5 bases respectively, with 10 bases between them. CDR3 length equals 13 residues.

The chain links TRBV28 to TRBJ2-2, with 15 bases that match TRBD2. The CDR3 sequence is 18 residues long. The junction had 9 bases not matched to a gene; V was cut back by 6 bases and J by 4 bases. Germline-derived CDR1 and CDR2 are MDHEN and SYDVKM. CDR3 sequence: CASSSWTSGRALTGELFF. CDR3 in DNA: TGTGCCAGCAGCTCGTGGACTAGCGGGAGGGCGCTCACCGGGGAGCTGTTTTTT.

The chain links TRBV10-3 to TRBJ2-7; 8 bases fit TRBD2. V dropped 6 bases and J dropped 0; count of bases not matched to a gene: 7. Germline CDR1 reads ENHRY; CDR2 reads SYGVKD. The CDR3 covers 15 residues. Here the CDR3 DNA reads TGTGCCATCAGGGACAACAGCGGGAGCTCCTACGAGCAGTACTTC. Translating gives CAIRDNSGSSYEQYF.

The genes are TRBV28 and TRBJ1-2; D is unresolved. This CDR3 spans 16 amino acids. Trimming removed 3 bases from V and 0 bases from J, with 14 bases in between. Germline V CDR1 and CDR2: MDHEN, SYDVKM. DNA of the CDR3: TGTGCCAGCAGTTTTTTGGACGCCCGAGCTAACTATGGCTACACCTTC. Translation gives CASSFLDARANYGYTF.

Comments on this clone: Other DNA sequences in the same sample also yield this CDR3. V gene TRBV3-1 (or the pseudogene TRBV3-2) combines with J gene TRBJ2-3; D is unclear. Trimming removed 1 base from V and 5 bases from J, with 1 base in between. The germline CDR1 and CDR2 sequences are LGHDT and YNNKEL (reference sequence). The CDR3 covers 11 residues. The CDR3 spells CASSQGDTQYF. The DNA of the CDR3 is TGTGCCAGCAGCCAAGGAGATACGCAGTATTTT.

The chain links TRBV2 to TRBJ1-1, with a weak D call TRBD1 (5 bases). The CDR3 has 13 residues. CDR1 and CDR2 from the germline V gene are SNHLY and FYNNEI. The V end lost 9 bases, the J end lost 3 bases, and 14 bases lay between the germline ends. The CDR3 spells CARRQSGDTEAFF. The CDR3 coding sequence is TGTGCCAGAAGACAGTCGGGGGACACTGAAGCTTTCTTT. Complete variable domain (other parts from reference TRBV2 and TRBJ1-1): EPEVTQTPSHQVTQMGQEVILRCVPISNHLYFYWYRQILGQKVEFLVSFYNNEISEKSEIFDDQFSVERPDGSNFTLKIRSTKLEDSAMYFCARRQSGDTEAFFGQGTRLTVV.

The V call is TRBV29-1, the J call TRBJ2-1; 7 nucleotides line up with TRBD2. The CDR3 runs to 19 residues. V was clipped by 7 bases and J by 3 bases; unmatched bases: 24. Looked up from germline, CDR1 is SQVTM and CDR2 is ANQGSEA. The CDR3 loop reads CSANTTWASGPPYYNEQFF. For the CDR3, the DNA is TGCAGCGCCAACACCACCTGGGCTAGCGGACCCCCCTACTACAATGAGCAGTTCTTC.

The chain joins TRBV13 to TRBJ2-2, with D possibly being TRBD1 (6 bases). The V gene's germline CDR1 is PRHDT and CDR2 FYEKMQ (reference sequence). This CDR3 is 14 amino acids long. Trimming removed 4 bases from V and 9 bases from J, with 15 bases in between. In DNA, the CDR3 is TGTGCCAGCAGCTCGGACAGAGAGAAGCGGGAGCTGTTTTTT. Translation: CASSSDREKRELFF.

This chain joins TRBV7-2 and TRBJ1-1; 9 nucleotides agree with TRBD1. This CDR3 has 15 residues. Germline V gene data show CDR1 as SGHTA and CDR2 as FQGNSA. The J segment lost 4 bases and the V segment lost 5 bases, leaving 8 bases of the junction unmatched. CDR3 DNA sequence: TGTGCCAGCAGCCTACAACAGGGGGCGGGCACTGAAGCTTTCTTT. The encoded protein is CASSLQQGAGTEAFF.

V gene TRBV24-1 combines with J gene TRBJ1-2, with D unresolved. Trimming cost V 10 bases and J 8 bases, with 16 bases left between them. The CDR3 extends over 12 amino acids. Germline V gene lookup returns CDR1 KGHDR and CDR2 SFDVKD. The CDR3 sequence is CATLGPTGGYTF. The CDR3 DNA follows: TGTGCCACTCTGGGCCCCACGGGGGGCTACACCTTC.